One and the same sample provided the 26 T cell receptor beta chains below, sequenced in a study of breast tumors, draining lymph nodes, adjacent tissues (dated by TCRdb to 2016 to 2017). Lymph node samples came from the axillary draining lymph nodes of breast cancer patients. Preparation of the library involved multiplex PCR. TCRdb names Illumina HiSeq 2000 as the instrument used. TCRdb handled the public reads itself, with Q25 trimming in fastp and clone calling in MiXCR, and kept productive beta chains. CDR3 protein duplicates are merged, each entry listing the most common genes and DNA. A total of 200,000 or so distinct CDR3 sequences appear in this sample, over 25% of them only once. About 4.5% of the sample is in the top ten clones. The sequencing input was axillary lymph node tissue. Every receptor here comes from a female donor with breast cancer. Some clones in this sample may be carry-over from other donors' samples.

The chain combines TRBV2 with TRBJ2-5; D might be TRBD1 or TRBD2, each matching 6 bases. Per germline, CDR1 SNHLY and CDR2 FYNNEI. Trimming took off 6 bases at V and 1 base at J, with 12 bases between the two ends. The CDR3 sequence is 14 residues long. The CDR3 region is CASSVGGFQETQYF. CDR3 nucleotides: TGTGCCAGCAGCGTGGGGGGCTTCCAAGAGACCCAGTACTTC. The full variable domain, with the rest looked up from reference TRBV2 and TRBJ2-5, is EPEVTQTPSHQVTQMGQEVILRCVPISNHLYFYWYRQILGQKVEFLVSFYNNEISEKSEIFDDQFSVERPDGSNFTLKIRSTKLEDSAMYFCASSVGGFQETQYFGPGTRLLVL.

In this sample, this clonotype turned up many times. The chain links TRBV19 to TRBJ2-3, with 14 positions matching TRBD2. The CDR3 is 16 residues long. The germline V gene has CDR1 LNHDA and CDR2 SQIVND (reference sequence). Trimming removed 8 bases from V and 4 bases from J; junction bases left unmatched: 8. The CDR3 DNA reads TGTGCCAGTGCTAGGACTAGCGGGAGGAGGGCAGATACGCAGTATTTT. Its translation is CASARTSGRRADTQYF.

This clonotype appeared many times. CDR3 DNA sequence: TGTGCCAGCAGGTCTGGGGGGGCAATAGATACGCAGTATTTT. Its protein is CASRSGGAIDTQYF. The rearrangement links TRBV6-5 to TRBJ2-3; a weak D match, TRBD2 (7 bases). Trimming removed 6 bases at V and 5 bases at J, with 15 bases between. The germline V gene encodes CDR1 MNHEY and CDR2 SVGAGI. This CDR3 contains 14 residues.

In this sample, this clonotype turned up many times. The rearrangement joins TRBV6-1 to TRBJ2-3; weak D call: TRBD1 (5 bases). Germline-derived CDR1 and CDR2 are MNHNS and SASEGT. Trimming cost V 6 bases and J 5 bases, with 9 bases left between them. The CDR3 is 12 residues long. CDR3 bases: TGTGCCAGCAGGGGGCAAATAGATACGCAGTATTTT. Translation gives CASRGQIDTQYF.

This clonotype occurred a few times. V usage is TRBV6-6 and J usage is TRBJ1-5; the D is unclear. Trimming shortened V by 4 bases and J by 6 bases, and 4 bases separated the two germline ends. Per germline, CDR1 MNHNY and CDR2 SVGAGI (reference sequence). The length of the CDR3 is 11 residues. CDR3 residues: CASSSGQPQHF. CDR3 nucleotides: TGTGCCAGCAGTTCGGGTCAGCCCCAGCATTTT.

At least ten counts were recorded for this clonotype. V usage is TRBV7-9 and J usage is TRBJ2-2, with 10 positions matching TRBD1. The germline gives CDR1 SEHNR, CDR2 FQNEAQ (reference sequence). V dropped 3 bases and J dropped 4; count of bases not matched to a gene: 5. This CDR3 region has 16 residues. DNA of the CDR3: TGTGCCAGCAGCTTGGGGACAGGGGCCATCACCGGGGAGCTGTTTTTT. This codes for CASSLGTGAITGELFF.

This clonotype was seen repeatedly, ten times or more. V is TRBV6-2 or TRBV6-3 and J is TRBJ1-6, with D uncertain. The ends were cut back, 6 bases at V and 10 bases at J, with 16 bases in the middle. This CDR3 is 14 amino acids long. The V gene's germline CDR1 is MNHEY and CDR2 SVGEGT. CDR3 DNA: TGTGCCAGCAGACCCGAGCAGGAGGTATCACCCCTCCACTTT. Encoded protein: CASRPEQEVSPLHF.

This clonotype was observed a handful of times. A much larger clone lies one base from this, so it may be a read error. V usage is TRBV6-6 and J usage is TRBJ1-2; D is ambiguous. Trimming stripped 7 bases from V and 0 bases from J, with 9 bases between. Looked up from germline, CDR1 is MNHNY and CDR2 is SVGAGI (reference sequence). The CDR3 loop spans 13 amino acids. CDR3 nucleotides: TGTGCCAGCACGAGGACCTCTAACTATGGCTACACCTTC. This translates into CASTRTSNYGYTF.

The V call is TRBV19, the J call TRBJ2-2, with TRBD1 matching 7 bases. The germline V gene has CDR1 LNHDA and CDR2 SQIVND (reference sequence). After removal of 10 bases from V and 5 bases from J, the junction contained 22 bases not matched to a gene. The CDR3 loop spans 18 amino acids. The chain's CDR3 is CATDPSTLEGGLTGELFF. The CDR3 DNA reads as TGTGCCACCGATCCTTCTACCCTGGAAGGGGGCCTTACCGGGGAGCTGTTTTTT.

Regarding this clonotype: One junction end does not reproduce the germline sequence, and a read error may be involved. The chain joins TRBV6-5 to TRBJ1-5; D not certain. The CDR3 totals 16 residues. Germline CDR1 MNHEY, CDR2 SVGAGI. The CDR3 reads CASSHSREEGNQPQHF. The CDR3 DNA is TGTGCCAGCAGTCACTCGCGGGAGGAGGGCAATCAGCCCCAGCATTTT.

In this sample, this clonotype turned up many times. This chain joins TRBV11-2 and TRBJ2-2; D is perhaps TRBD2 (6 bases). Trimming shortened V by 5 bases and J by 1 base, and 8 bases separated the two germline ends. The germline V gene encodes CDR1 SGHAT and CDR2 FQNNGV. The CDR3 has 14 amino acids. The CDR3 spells CASSPGVNTGELFF. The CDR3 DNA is TGTGCCAGCAGCCCGGGAGTGAACACCGGGGAGCTGTTTTTT.

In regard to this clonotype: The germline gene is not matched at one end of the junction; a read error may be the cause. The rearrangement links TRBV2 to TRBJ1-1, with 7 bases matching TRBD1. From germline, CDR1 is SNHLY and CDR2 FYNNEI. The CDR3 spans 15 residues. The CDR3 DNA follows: TGTGCCAGCCGTGAAGGGGGCATAGGGAACACTGAAGCTTTCTTT. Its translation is CASREGGIGNTEAFF.

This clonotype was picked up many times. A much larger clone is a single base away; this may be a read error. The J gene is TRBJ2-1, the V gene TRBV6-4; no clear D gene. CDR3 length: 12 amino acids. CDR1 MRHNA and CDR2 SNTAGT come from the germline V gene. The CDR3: CASSHSNSPLKF. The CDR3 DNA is TGTGCCAGCAGTCACTCGAACAGTCCCCTGAAATTC.

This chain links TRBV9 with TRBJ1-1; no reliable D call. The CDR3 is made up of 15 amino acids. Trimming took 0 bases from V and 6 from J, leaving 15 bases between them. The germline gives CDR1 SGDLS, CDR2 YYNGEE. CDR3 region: CASSVGGSRTAEAFF. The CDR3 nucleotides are TGTGCCAGCAGCGTAGGTGGCTCCCGAACGGCTGAAGCTTTCTTT.

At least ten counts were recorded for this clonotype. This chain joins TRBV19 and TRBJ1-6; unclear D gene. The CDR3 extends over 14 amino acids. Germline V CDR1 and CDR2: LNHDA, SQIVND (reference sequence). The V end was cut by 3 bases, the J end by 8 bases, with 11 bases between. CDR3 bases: TGTGCCAGTAGTATTAACGGGGAGGATTCACCCCTCCACTTT. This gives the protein CASSINGEDSPLHF. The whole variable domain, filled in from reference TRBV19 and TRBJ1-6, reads DGGITQSPKYLFRKEGQNVTLSCEQNLNHDAMYWYRQDPGQGLRLIYYSQIVNDFQKGDIAEGYSVSREKKESFPLTVTSAQKNPTAFYLCASSINGEDSPLHFGNGTRLTVT.

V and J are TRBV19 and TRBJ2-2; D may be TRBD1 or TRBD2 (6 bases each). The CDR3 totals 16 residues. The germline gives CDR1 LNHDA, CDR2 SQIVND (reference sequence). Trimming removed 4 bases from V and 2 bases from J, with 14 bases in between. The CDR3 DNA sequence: TGTGCCAGTAGTAAAACCGGGGGCAAAAACACCGGGGAGCTGTTTTTT. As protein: CASSKTGGKNTGELFF.

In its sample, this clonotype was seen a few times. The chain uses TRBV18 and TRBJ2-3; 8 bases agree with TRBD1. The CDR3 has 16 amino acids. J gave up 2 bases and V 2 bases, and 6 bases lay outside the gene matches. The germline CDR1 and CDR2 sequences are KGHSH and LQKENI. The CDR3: CASSPSGTGSTDTQYF. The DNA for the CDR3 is TGTGCCAGCTCACCATCCGGGACAGGTTCCACAGATACGCAGTATTTT.

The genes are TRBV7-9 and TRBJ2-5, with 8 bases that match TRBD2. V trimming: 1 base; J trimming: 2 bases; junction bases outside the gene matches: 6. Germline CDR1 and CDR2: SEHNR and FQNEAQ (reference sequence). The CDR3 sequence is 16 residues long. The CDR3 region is CASSLGAIAGQETQYF. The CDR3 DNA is TGTGCCAGCAGCTTAGGGGCGATAGCGGGGCAAGAGACCCAGTACTTC.

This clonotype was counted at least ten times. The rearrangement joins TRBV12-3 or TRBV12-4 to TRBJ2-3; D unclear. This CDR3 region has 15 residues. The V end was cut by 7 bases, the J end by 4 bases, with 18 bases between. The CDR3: CASTLVTHLADTQYF. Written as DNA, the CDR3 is TGTGCCAGCACCTTAGTTACCCATCTCGCAGATACGCAGTATTTT.

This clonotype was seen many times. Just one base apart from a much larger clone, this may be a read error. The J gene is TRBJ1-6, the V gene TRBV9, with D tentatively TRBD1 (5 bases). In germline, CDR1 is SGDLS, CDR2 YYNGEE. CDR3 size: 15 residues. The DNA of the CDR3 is TGTGCCAGCAGCGTCAGGGATGTTGGGAATTCACCCCCCCACTTT. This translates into CASSVRDVGNSPPHF.

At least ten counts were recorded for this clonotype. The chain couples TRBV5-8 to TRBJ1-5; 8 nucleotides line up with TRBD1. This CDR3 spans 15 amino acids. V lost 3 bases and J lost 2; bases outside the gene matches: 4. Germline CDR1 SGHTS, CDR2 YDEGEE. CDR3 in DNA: TGTGCCAGCAGCTGGCTACAGGGGGGCAATCAGCCCCAGCATTTT. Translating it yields CASSWLQGGNQPQHF.

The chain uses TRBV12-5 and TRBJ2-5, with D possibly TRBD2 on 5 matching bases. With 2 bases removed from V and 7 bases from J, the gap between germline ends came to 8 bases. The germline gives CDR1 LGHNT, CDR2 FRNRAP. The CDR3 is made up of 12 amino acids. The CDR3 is CASGLIGGTQYF. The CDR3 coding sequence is TGTGCTAGTGGTTTGATAGGAGGGACCCAGTACTTC.

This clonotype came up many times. CDR3 amino acids: CASRSGTGELFF. The CDR3, as DNA: TGTGCCAGCCGGTCGGGGACCGGGGAGCTGTTTTTT. The chain couples TRBV12-3 or TRBV12-4 to TRBJ2-2; a possible D gene is TRBD2 (5 bases). The CDR3 is made up of 12 amino acids. V shed 8 bases and J shed 5 bases, with 9 bases lying between them.

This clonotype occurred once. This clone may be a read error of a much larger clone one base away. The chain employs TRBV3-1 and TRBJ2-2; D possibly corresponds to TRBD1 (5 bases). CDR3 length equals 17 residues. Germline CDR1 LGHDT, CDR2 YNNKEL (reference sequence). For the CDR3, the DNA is TGTCCCAGCAGCCAAGGGGTCCGGCGCAATCGGGCCGGGGAGCTGTTTTTT. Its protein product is CPSSQGVRRNRAGELFF. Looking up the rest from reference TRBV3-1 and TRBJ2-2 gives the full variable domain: DTAVSQTPKYLVTQMGNDKSIKCEQNLGHDTMYWYKQDSKKFLKIMFSYNNKELIINETVPNRFSPKSPDKAHLNLHINSLELGDSAVYFCPSSQGVRRNRAGELFFGEGSRLTVL.

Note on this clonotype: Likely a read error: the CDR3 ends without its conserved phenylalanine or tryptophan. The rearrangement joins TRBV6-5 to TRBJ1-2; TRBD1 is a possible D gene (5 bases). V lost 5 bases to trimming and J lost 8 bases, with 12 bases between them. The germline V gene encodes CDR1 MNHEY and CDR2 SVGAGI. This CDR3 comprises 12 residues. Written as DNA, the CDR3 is TGTGCCAGCAGTAAGCAGGGTTACGGCTACACCTCC. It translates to CASSKQGYGYTS.

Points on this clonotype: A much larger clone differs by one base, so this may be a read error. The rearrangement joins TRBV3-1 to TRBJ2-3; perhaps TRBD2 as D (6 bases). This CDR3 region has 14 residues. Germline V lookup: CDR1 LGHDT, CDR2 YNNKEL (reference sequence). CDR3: CASRGGVNTGTQYF. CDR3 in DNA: TGTGCCAGCAGAGGCGGGGTAAACACAGGTACGCAGTATTTT.